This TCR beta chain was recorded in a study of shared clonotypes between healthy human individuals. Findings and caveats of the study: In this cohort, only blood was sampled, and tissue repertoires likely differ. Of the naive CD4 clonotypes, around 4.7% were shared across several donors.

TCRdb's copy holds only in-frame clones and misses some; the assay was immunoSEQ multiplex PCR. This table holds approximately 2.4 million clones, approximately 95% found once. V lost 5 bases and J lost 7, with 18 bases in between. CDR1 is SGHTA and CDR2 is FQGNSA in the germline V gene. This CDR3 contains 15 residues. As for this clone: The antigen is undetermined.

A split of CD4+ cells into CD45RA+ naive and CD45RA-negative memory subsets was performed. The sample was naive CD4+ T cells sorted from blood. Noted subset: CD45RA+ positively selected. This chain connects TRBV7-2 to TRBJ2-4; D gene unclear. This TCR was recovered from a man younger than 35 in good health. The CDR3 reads CASSLLGAQGNIQYF. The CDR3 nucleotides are TGTGCCAGCAGCCTCTTGGGCGCCCAAGGGAACATTCAGTACTTC.